These 8 T cell receptor beta chains originate from one sample sequenced in a study of tumor and adjacent non-tumor tissue in lung cancer (dated by TCRdb to 2016 to 2018). Libraries came from multiplex PCR. Instrument used: Illumina HiSeq 2500. TCRbeta libraries were constructed through three rounds of nested PCR with primers (Table S4) according to protocols adapted from ARM-PCR. The public reads were run again by TCRdb, first through fastp at Q25 and then through MiXCR, and only productive beta chains were kept. Merged by CDR3 protein, the rows form single entries marked with the most common genes and DNA. The sample has roughly 150,000 distinct CDR3 sequences on record, approximately 70% of them singletons. Of the sample, about 18% falls within the top ten clones. RNA was isolated from bulk unsorted tissue, and RNA quality was assessed with a NanoDrop ND-1000 and an Agilent 2100. The sequenced sample consisted of lung tumor tissue. These receptors were collected from a man in his 60s with small cell lung cancer.

Notes on this clonotype: Since a much larger clone is just one base distant, this may be a read error. This rearrangement joins TRBV7-9 to TRBJ2-1, with TRBD2 matching over 9 bases. CDR1 is SEHNR and CDR2 is FQNEAQ in the germline V gene (reference sequence). The length of the CDR3 is 12 residues. The CDR3 sequence: CGSSMTSGEQFF. In nucleotides, the CDR3 is TGTGGCAGCAGCATGACTAGCGGCGAGCAGTTCTTC.

This clonotype was counted only a few times. This chain uses TRBV6-1 with TRBJ1-1; 9 nucleotides line up with TRBD1. There are 14 residues in the CDR3. The germline V gene encodes CDR1 MNHNS and CDR2 SASEGT. Trimming cost V 1 base and J 5 bases; bases outside gene matches: 2. As DNA, the CDR3 is TGTGCCAGCAGTGAAGACAGGGGGCTTACTGAAGCTTTCTTT. It is translated as CASSEDRGLTEAFF.

A few counts support this clonotype. This chain connects TRBV18 to TRBJ2-1; TRBD2 is a possible D gene (5 bases). The CDR3 totals 18 residues. Germline loops: CDR1 KGHSH, CDR2 LQKENI. The V and J ends lost 3 bases and 7 bases respectively, with 25 bases between them. DNA for the CDR3: TGTGCCAGCTCACCTGGGCCTGGGCGAGGTGGGAGCTGGAATGAGCAGTTCTTC. It yields the protein CASSPGPGRGGSWNEQFF.

Regarding this clonotype: A read error may produce the germline difference seen at one junction end. The genes are TRBV29-1 and TRBJ2-1; the match to TRBD2 covers 12 bases. The CDR3 runs to 14 residues. Germline-derived CDR1 and CDR2 are SQVTM and ANQGSEA. CDR3 nucleotide sequence: TGCAGCGTACGGACTAGCGGGAAGATCGATGATCAGTTCTTC. Its translation is CSVRTSGKIDDQFF.

As regards this clonotype: Germline is not matched at one junction end, which may reflect a read error. V gene TRBV29-1 combines with J gene TRBJ2-3; 7 positions agree with TRBD2. This CDR3 contains 14 residues. Germline V gives CDR1 SQVTM, CDR2 ANQGSEA. CDR3 DNA sequence: TGCAGCGCCTCGACTAGCTCCGGCACAGATTCGCAGTATTTT. This translates into CSASTSSGTDSQYF.

As regards this clonotype: Given a much more abundant clone one base away, this may be a read error. The chain has TRBV20-1 and TRBJ2-5; 16 bases align to TRBD2. Trimming at V came to 3 bases and at J to 5 bases, leaving 3 bases not matched to a gene. Germline CDR1 reads DFQATT; CDR2 reads SNEGSKA (reference sequence). This CDR3 has 15 residues. The CDR3 region has the DNA TGCAGTGCTAGGGGACTAGCGGGAGGGATGGAGACCCAGTACTTC. Protein sequence: CSARGLAGGMETQYF.

Remarks on this clonotype: At one end the junction does not follow the germline gene, possibly because of a read error. The chain carries TRBV6-5 and TRBJ1-5; D not resolved. CDR3 length: 15 residues. CDR1 is MNHEY, CDR2 SVGAGI, per germline. As DNA, the CDR3 is TGTACCAGCAATAAAGGACGGTATAGCAATCAGCCCCAGCATTTT. Translation gives CTSNKGRYSNQPQHF.

A word on this clonotype: This may come from a read error, since a much larger clone is one base off. V usage is TRBV5-5 and J usage is TRBJ2-1; D may match TRBD1 or TRBD2 (6 bases each). CDR3 length equals 16 residues. Trimming cost V 3 bases and J 4 bases, with 17 bases left between them. Germline values: CDR1 SGHKS, CDR2 YYEKEE (reference sequence). CDR3 residues: CASSWGAQERYNEQFF. CDR3 sequence (DNA): TGTGCCAGCAGCTGGGGGGCACAGGAGCGTTACAATGAGCAGTTCTTC.